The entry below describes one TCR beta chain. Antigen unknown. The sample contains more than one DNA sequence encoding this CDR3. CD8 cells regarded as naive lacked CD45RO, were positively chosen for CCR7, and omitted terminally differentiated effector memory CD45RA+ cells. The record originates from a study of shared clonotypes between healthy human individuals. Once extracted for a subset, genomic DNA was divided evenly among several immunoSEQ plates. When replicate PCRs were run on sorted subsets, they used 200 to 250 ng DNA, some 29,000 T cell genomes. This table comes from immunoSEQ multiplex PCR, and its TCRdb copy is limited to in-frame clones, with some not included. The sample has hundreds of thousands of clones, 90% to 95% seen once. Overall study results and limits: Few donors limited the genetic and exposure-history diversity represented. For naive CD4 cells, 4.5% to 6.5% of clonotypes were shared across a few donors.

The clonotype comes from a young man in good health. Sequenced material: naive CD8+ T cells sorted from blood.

CDR3 protein: CASSQDNTGELFF. The CDR3 DNA sequence: TGCGCCAGCAGCCAAGACAACACCGGGGAGCTGTTTTTT. This chain connects TRBV4-3 to TRBJ2-2, with D unclear. The germline V and J ends were trimmed by 0 bases and 2 bases, with 1 base remaining between them. The CDR3 totals 13 residues. Germline V CDR1 and CDR2: LGHNA, YSLEER.